One sample yielded the 29 T cell receptor beta chains listed below, sequenced in a study of cytomegalovirus exposure and HLA in healthy donors. The PCR ran on 60 Vbeta and 13 Jbeta primers. TCRdb keeps only in-frame clones here, not all; method: immunoSEQ multiplex PCR. The sample carries around 140,000 clones, roughly three quarters recorded once. Sequenced: PBMCs. These receptors came from a male donor in good health and CMV-seronegative.

The chain couples TRBV27 to TRBJ1-2, with D tentatively TRBD1 (6 bases). CDR1 and CDR2 from the germline V gene are MNHEY and SMNVEV (reference sequence). The V end lost 5 bases, the J end lost 4 bases, and 14 bases lay between the germline ends. CDR3 length equals 14 residues. CDR3 DNA sequence: TGTGCCAGCAGTCCCTTCCCAGGGGCCTATGGCTACACCTTC. Encoded protein: CASSPFPGAYGYTF.

The chain has TRBV28 and TRBJ2-2; 11 nucleotides match TRBD2. Germline V lookup: CDR1 MDHEN, CDR2 SYDVKM. The CDR3 covers 16 residues. The J segment lost 3 bases and the V segment lost 6 bases, leaving 6 bases of the junction unmatched. In DNA form, the CDR3 reads TGTGCCAGCAGCCCGAGACTAGCGGGGTACACCGGGGAGCTGTTTTTT. Its translation: CASSPRLAGYTGELFF.

The chain is built from TRBV5-1 and TRBJ2-3, with 7 positions matching TRBD1. The germline V gene has CDR1 SGHRS and CDR2 YFSETQ. The CDR3 loop spans 14 amino acids. With 0 bases clipped from V and 6 bases from J, the junction kept 4 bases outside the gene matches. The CDR3 is CASSLGQGADTQYF. The CDR3 nucleotides are TGCGCCAGCAGCTTGGGACAGGGTGCGGATACGCAGTATTTT.

The CDR3 DNA follows: TGTGCCAGCAGCCAAGACGACAGGTCCCTCCTCACCGGGGAGCTGTTTTTT. Its protein product is CASSQDDRSLLTGELFF. The rearrangement links TRBV14 to TRBJ2-2; tentative D call: TRBD1 (6 bases). Trimming cost V 0 bases and J 4 bases, with 15 bases left between them. The CDR3 runs to 17 residues. CDR1 is SGHDN, CDR2 FVKESK, per germline.

This chain uses TRBV9 with TRBJ2-7; D not resolved. This CDR3 spans 13 amino acids. Germline loops: CDR1 SGDLS, CDR2 YYNGEE. V lost 3 bases and J 5 bases, leaving 12 bases between the germline ends. The CDR3: CASSATSGNEQYF. The CDR3 DNA follows: TGTGCCAGCAGCGCGACCTCGGGTAACGAGCAGTACTTC.

The chain links TRBV28 to TRBJ1-2; 7 bases map to TRBD1. Germline V CDR1 and CDR2: MDHEN, SYDVKM. CDR3 size: 14 residues. Trimming removed 8 bases from V and 8 bases from J; junction bases left unmatched: 14. CDR3 in amino acids: CASRSTGQSGGYTF. Here the CDR3 DNA reads TGTGCCAGCCGTTCGACAGGGCAATCGGGGGGCTACACCTTC.

V is TRBV6-8 and J is TRBJ2-2; 10 bases fit TRBD2. Germline values: CDR1 MNHGY, CDR2 SAAAGT. The CDR3 consists of 17 residues. J was trimmed by 1 base and V by 11 bases; bases with no gene match: 13. The CDR3, as DNA: TGTGCCGGGGACTTCCGGACTAGCGGAGAGAACACCGGGGAGCTGTTTTTT. It translates to CAGDFRTSGENTGELFF.

In regard to this clone: In the same sample, other DNA sequences code for this CDR3. The rearrangement joins TRBV18 to TRBJ2-2; D possibly corresponds to TRBD1 (6 bases). The germline CDR1 and CDR2 sequences are KGHSH and LQKENI. The V end lost 3 bases, the J end lost 1 base, and 6 bases lay between the germline ends. The CDR3 consists of 14 residues. The CDR3 DNA follows: TGTGCCAGCTCACCGACAGGGAACACCGGGGAGCTGTTTTTT. It encodes CASSPTGNTGELFF.

The chain has TRBV27 and TRBJ2-1; a weak D match, TRBD1 (6 bases). V was shortened by 8 bases and J by 4 bases, with 12 bases between the two germline ends. Germline V gene sequence: CDR1 MNHEY, CDR2 SMNVEV (reference sequence). The CDR3 covers 13 residues. CDR3 protein: CASSGVTYNEQFF. CDR3 nucleotides: TGTGCCAGCTCAGGGGTAACGTACAATGAGCAGTTCTTC.

This clone was found once. This chain links TRBV9 with TRBJ2-7; D is possibly TRBD1 (6 bases). The V gene's germline CDR1 is SGDLS and CDR2 YYNGEE. The CDR3 spans 15 residues. Between the trimmed V and J ends, which lost 0 bases and 2 bases, there was a span of 12 bases. In nucleotides, the CDR3 is TGTGCCAGCAGCGTAGACGGGACATTGGCCTACGAGCAGTACTTC. Its translation: CASSVDGTLAYEQYF.

A single count supports this clone. The J gene is TRBJ1-5, the V gene TRBV6-1; TRBD1 matches at 8 bases. J gave up 7 bases and V 6 bases, and 8 bases lay outside the gene matches. Germline V gene sequence: CDR1 MNHNS, CDR2 SASEGT. CDR3 length: 14 amino acids. The CDR3 reads CASSPDRVGQPQHF. The CDR3 DNA reads as TGTGCCAGCAGCCCGGACAGGGTAGGCCAGCCCCAGCATTTT.

CDR3 nucleotide sequence: TGTGCCAGCAGCTATTCCGGACAGGGGAATAATTCACCCCTCCACTTT. This translates into CASSYSGQGNNSPLHF. V gene TRBV7-2 combines with J gene TRBJ1-6; 9 bases fit TRBD1. V gave up 4 bases and J gave up 5 bases; unmatched junction bases: 6. This CDR3 region has 16 residues. Per the germline V gene, CDR1 is SGHTA and CDR2 is FQGNSA.

The V gene is TRBV9, the J gene TRBJ1-1; the D gene is possibly TRBD1 (6 bases). V was shortened by 3 bases and J by 6 bases, with 12 bases between the two germline ends. The V gene's germline CDR1 is SGDLS and CDR2 YYNGEE. This CDR3 has 13 amino acids. CDR3 sequence (DNA): TGTGCCAGCAGCGGCCCCGGGGGGCCTGAAGCTTTCTTT. This codes for CASSGPGGPEAFF.

V is TRBV7-8 and J is TRBJ1-2, with TRBD1 identical over 7 bases. CDR1 and CDR2 from the germline V gene are SGHVS and FQNEAQ. After removal of 7 bases from V and 5 bases from J, the junction contained 13 bases not matched to a gene. The length of the CDR3 is 15 residues. Here the CDR3 DNA reads TGTGCCAGCAACCCTCAACCCGGGACAGTTTATGGCTACACCTTC. This sequence encodes CASNPQPGTVYGYTF.

CDR3 region: CASSLLSRGKEKLFF. CDR3 in DNA: TGTGCCAGCAGTTTATTGTCAAGGGGGAAGGAAAAACTGTTTTTT. V gene TRBV27 combines with J gene TRBJ1-4; possibly TRBD1 for D (6 bases). The germline CDR1 and CDR2 sequences are MNHEY and SMNVEV (reference sequence). The CDR3 covers 15 residues. Trimming removed 1 base from V and 8 bases from J, with 14 bases in between.

This chain joins TRBV10-2 and TRBJ2-5; 12 nucleotides align to TRBD2. Germline V CDR1 and CDR2: WSHSY, SAAADI. The CDR3 is 15 amino acids. V was pared by 8 bases and J by 5 bases, with 9 bases of the junction left unmatched. CDR3 in amino acids: CASSASGGAGETQYF. The CDR3 DNA follows: TGCGCCAGCTCCGCTAGCGGGGGGGCGGGGGAGACCCAGTACTTC.

This sequence joins TRBV7-2 and TRBJ2-3; TRBD2 matches at 8 bases. CDR3 size: 16 residues. CDR1 is SGHTA, CDR2 FQGNSA, per germline. With V trimmed by 6 bases and J by 0 bases, 8 bases remained unmatched. The CDR3 DNA follows: TGTGCCAGCAGTTGGGCGGGGGGTCTTAGCACAGATACGCAGTATTTT. Its protein is CASSWAGGLSTDTQYF.

This rearrangement joins TRBV5-8 to TRBJ2-7; D might be TRBD1 (5 bases). The CDR3 sequence is 12 residues long. Germline CDR1 and CDR2: SGHTS and YDEGEE. The V end lost 2 bases, the J end lost 4 bases, and 7 bases lay between the germline ends. The DNA for the CDR3 is TGTGCCAGCAGCTTCGACAGATACGAGCAGTACTTC. It is translated as CASSFDRYEQYF.

The chain has TRBV9 and TRBJ1-2, with D possibly being TRBD1 (6 bases). V was clipped by 4 bases and J by 0 bases, with 16 bases between them. Germline V CDR1 and CDR2: SGDLS, YYNGEE. CDR3 length equals 16 residues. The CDR3: CASSSPGDGANYGYTF. CDR3 nucleotide sequence: TGTGCCAGCAGCAGTCCAGGGGACGGAGCTAACTATGGCTACACCTTC.

The genes are TRBV20-1 and TRBJ1-2; D uncertain. V lost 0 bases to trimming and J lost 8 bases, with 7 bases between them. This CDR3 contains 11 residues. Germline loops: CDR1 DFQATT, CDR2 SNEGSKA (reference sequence). CDR3 sequence (DNA): TGCAGTGCTAGAGATGGAGGGGGCTACACCTTC. Protein: CSARDGGGYTF.

The rearrangement links TRBV5-8 to TRBJ1-1, with D unresolved. V gave up 2 bases and J gave up 1 base, with 6 bases separating them. Germline V gene data show CDR1 as SGHTS and CDR2 as YDEGEE. The CDR3 extends over 13 amino acids. CDR3: CASSFKRNTEAFF. CDR3 bases: TGTGCCAGCAGCTTTAAGAGGAACACTGAAGCTTTCTTT. Filled out from reference TRBV5-8 and TRBJ1-1, the complete variable domain reads EAGVTQSPTHLIKTRGQQATLRCSPISGHTSVYWYQQALGLGLQFLLWYDEGEERNRGNFPPRFSGRQFPNYSSELNVNALELEDSALYLCASSFKRNTEAFFGQGTRLTVV.

This clone has more than one count but fewer than ten. This chain uses TRBV19 with TRBJ1-1; a weak D match, TRBD1 (6 bases). Trimming pared 9 bases from V and 4 bases from J, leaving 12 bases between. In germline, CDR1 is LNHDA, CDR2 SQIVND (reference sequence). This CDR3 contains 12 residues. In nucleotides, the CDR3 is TGTGCCAGCATCAGGGGTGCCACTGAAGCTTTCTTT. Its protein is CASIRGATEAFF.

V is TRBV30 and J is TRBJ1-2, with D hard to call. The CDR3 extends over 12 amino acids. Trimming shortened V by 0 bases and J by 8 bases, and 10 bases separated the two germline ends. The germline V gene has CDR1 GTSNPN and CDR2 SVGIG (reference sequence). The CDR3 region has the DNA TGTGCCTGGAGTGTACGCGGGTGGGGCTACACCTTC. This translates into CAWSVRGWGYTF.

This clone was counted once. This rearrangement joins TRBV29-1 to TRBJ1-4; the match to TRBD1 covers 10 bases. Germline lookup yields CDR1 SQVTM and CDR2 ANQGSEA. Germline trimming cut 7 bases from V and 8 bases from J; bases unmatched to any gene: 7. This CDR3 has 13 residues. The CDR3 here is CSGGDRGREKLFF. In DNA form, the CDR3 reads TGCAGCGGGGGGGACAGGGGCCGGGAAAAACTGTTTTTT.

The J gene is TRBJ1-2, the V gene TRBV19; 12 bases are shared with TRBD1. J was trimmed by 7 bases and V by 5 bases; bases with no gene match: 11. This CDR3 region has 16 residues. Germline V CDR1 and CDR2: LNHDA, SQIVND (reference sequence). The CDR3: CASSRGTGGAHGGYTF. CDR3 DNA sequence: TGTGCCAGTAGTCGCGGGACAGGGGGCGCGCATGGTGGCTACACCTTC.

This clone has only a few counts. This chain links TRBV5-1 with TRBJ1-1; no reliable D call. This CDR3 region has 14 residues. With 4 bases removed from V and 1 base from J, the gap between germline ends came to 11 bases. Looked up from germline, CDR1 is SGHRS and CDR2 is YFSETQ. The CDR3 reads CASSQPTENTEAFF. The CDR3 nucleotides are TGCGCCAGCAGCCAACCTACCGAGAACACTGAAGCTTTCTTT.

CDR3 nucleotide sequence: TGTGCCTGGAGTGAAGACAGGGTGGAGACCCAGTACTTC. It is translated as CAWSEDRVETQYF. The chain links TRBV30 to TRBJ2-5, with 7 bases matching TRBD1. V lost 1 base to trimming and J lost 5 bases; unmatched junction nucleotides: 4. Germline V gene data show CDR1 as GTSNPN and CDR2 as SVGIG (reference sequence). The CDR3 spans 13 residues. The full variable domain, in which reference TRBV30 and TRBJ2-5 provide the parts outside the CDR3, is SQTIHQWPATLVQPVGSPLSLECTVEGTSNPNLYWYRQAAGRGLQLLFYSVGIGQISSEVPQNLSASRPQDRQFILSSKKLLLSDSGFYLCAWSEDRVETQYFGPGTRLLVL.

The rearrangement links TRBV7-2 to TRBJ2-7; TRBD1 matches at 8 bases. Looked up from germline, CDR1 is SGHTA and CDR2 is FQGNSA. V lost 1 base and J lost 3; bases outside the gene matches: 2. The CDR3 is 14 amino acids. The CDR3 region has the DNA TGTGCCAGCAGCTTAGGGACAGGGCTCTACGAGCAGTACTTC. Translated: CASSLGTGLYEQYF.

V gene TRBV10-3 combines with J gene TRBJ2-2, with D perhaps TRBD1 (6 bases). The CDR3 runs to 16 residues. Germline CDR1 is ENHRY and CDR2 is SYGVKD. With 6 bases removed from V and 2 bases from J, the gap between germline ends came to 16 bases. The DNA for the CDR3 is TGTGCCATCAGAGAGGGACATCCCTTAAACACCGGGGAGCTGTTTTTT. Its translation: CAIREGHPLNTGELFF.